The clone carrying this TCR beta chain was observed a handful of times. Its specificity is not known. Unstimulated TEMRA, naive, memory and effector memory subsets were sequenced in a few donor pairs. The sample comes from a study of siplizumab effects on memory and regulatory T cells. Study-wide findings and caveats: Only a minor fraction of alloreactive clones mapped to unstimulated subsets. The majority of clones, roughly 80-95% of proliferating CD4+ or CD8+ clones, lacked an assignable naive or memory phenotype.

Sequenced by immunoSEQ multiplex PCR; TCRdb stores in-frame clones only, minus some. The profile shows some 100,000 clones, roughly 96% of them singletons. Germline-derived CDR1 and CDR2 are SGHVS and FQNEAQ. After removal of 2 bases from V and 6 bases from J, the junction contained 4 bases not matched to a gene. This CDR3 spans 16 amino acids. Sequencing was done on a sample of naive CD4+ T cells sorted from blood. The sequence was collected from a human donor in good health. The rearrangement uses TRBV7-8 and TRBJ1-6; 10 bases are a match to TRBD1. CDR3 in amino acids: CASSLKGQGSNSPLHF. The CDR3 region has the DNA TGTGCCAGCAGCTTAAAGGGACAGGGGAGTAATTCACCCCTCCACTTT.